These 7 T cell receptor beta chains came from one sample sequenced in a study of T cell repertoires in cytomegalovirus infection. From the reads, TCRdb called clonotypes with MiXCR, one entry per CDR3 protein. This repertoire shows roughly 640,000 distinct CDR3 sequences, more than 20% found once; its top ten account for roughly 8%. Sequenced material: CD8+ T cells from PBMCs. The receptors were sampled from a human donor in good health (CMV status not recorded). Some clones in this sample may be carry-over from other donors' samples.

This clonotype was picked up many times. CDR3 coding DNA: TGTGCCAGCAGTTACTCGGTAGGGGTTTCGGGGGAGATGGGTCAGCCCCAGCATTTT. Amino acids: CASSYSVGVSGEMGQPQHF. The chain joins TRBV6-5 to TRBJ1-5; TRBD1 might be the D (5 bases). Trimming removed 0 bases at V and 6 bases at J, with 24 bases between. The CDR3 contains 19 residues. Germline V lookup: CDR1 MNHEY, CDR2 SVGAGI.

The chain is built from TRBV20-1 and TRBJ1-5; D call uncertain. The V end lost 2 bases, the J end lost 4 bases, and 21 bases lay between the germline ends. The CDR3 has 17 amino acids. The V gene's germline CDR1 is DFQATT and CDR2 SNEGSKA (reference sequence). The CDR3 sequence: CSARPNTWRMGNQPQHF. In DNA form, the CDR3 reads TGCAGTGCTAGACCCAACACTTGGAGGATGGGGAATCAGCCCCAGCATTTT.

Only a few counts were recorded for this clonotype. The CDR3 DNA follows: TGCGCCAGCAGCCAAGATAACGGCAACACCGGGGAGCTGTTTTTT. It translates to CASSQDNGNTGELFF. The chain uses TRBV4-1 and TRBJ2-2; D gene uncertain. Germline CDR1 and CDR2: MGHRA and YSYEKL. This CDR3 contains 15 residues. Trimming took 0 bases from V and 2 from J, leaving 7 bases between them.

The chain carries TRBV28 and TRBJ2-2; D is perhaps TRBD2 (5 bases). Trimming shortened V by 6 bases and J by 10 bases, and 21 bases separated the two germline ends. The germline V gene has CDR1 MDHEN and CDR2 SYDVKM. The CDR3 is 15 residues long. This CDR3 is CASRTTEGWVEELFF. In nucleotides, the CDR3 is TGTGCCAGCAGGACCACTGAGGGATGGGTGGAGGAGCTGTTTTTT.

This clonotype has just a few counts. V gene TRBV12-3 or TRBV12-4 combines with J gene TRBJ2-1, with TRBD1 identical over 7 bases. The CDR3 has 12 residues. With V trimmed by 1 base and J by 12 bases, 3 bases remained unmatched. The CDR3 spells CASSLGGQWQFF. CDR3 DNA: TGTGCCAGCAGTTTAGGGGGACAGTGGCAGTTCTTC.

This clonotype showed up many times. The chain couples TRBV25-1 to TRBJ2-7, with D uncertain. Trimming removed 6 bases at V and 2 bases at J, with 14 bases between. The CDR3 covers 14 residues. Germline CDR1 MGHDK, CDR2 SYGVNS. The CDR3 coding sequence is TGTGCCAGCAGCCCGGACGGGTACCCCTACGAGCAGTACTTC. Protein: CASSPDGYPYEQYF.

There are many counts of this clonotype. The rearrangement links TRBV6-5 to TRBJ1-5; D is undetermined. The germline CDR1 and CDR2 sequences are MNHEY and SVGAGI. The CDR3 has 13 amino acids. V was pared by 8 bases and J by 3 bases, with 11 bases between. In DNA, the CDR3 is TGTGCCAGCGCCACAGCTACCAATCAGCCCCAGCATTTT. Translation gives CASATATNQPQHF.